The TCR beta chain under discussion was sequenced for a study of T cell responses to AZD1222 COVID-19 vaccine listed by TCRdb under 2021. Study-level background: TCR sequencing was performed for 230 to 250 trial participants, of whom around 200 were given two doses of AZD1222 and around 25 were given two doses of MenACWY control vaccine. Enrollment into the trials was organized by age into subgroups of 18-55, 56-69 and 70-plus years, and those subgroups contained about 160, 30 and 59 TCR-sequenced participants, respectively. General study outcomes and caveats: A significant rise in spike-specific TCR breadth and depth was observed after two AZD1222 doses relative to day 0 and relative to MenACWY recipients. Epitopes outside the regions mutated in the B.1.351 and B.1.1.7 variants were reportedly recognized by nearly half of the unique spike-specific TCRs. Participants were mostly white British and included more females than males, and it was suggested by the authors that clonal diversity may have been underestimated. In the small 56-69-year group, the increase in depth fell short of significance, most likely because of low power. Conclusions about previously exposed vaccinees were limited because only six AZD1222 recipients were SARS-CoV-2 seropositive at baseline. No day 14 peak-response samples were available, so repertoires were characterized only after the peak T cell response. The vaccine-associated CD4 TCRs covered the entire spike protein, and the dominant responses fell in regions 160-218 and 743-854.

As regards this clone: Its specific antigen is unknown. Base qualities were left out, and no much larger clone turns up one base away.

V is pruned by 3 bases and J by 1 base, leaving 1 base of the junction without a gene match. Looking up the germline V gene (reference sequence) yields CDR1 MNHEY and CDR2 SMNVEV. Counted from cysteine to phenylalanine, this CDR3 has 15 amino acids. Just the 45-base CDR3 DNA is kept, in frame starting at base 1. The CDR3 regions of human TCRbeta chains were subjected to immunosequencing. The authors processed their data as follows. Repertoire TCRs were matched against a reference library of SARS-CoV-2-specific TCRs generated with the MIRA antigen-specificity platform. Breadth was defined as the fraction of unique TCRs that were SARS-CoV-2-associated. Depth was defined as the fraction of total T cells that were SARS-CoV-2-associated. Using the MIRA data, each spike-specific TCR was mapped to the spike region that the TCR reacts to and placed in a CD4 or CD8 class. Log10-transformed breadth and depth values were compared by one-way ANOVA with Sidak's multiple comparisons tests. TCRdb mirrors the immuneACCESS table, restricted to in-frame sequences. Some clones are absent from its copies; in checked studies, under half trace to an unresolved V gene, and the reason for the others is unknown. That table furnishes V, J and clone size, whereas the DNA furnished D and trimming. Counted in this sample were 180,000 or so clones; about nine tenths of them appeared once. The top ten hold roughly 2% of the sample.

The time point tag for this specimen amounts to: about 28 days (+/-7) after the second vaccine dose. AZD1222 recipients whose second dose came at about 4 weeks and those whose second dose came at about 12 weeks were combined into one group, since spike-specific TCR depth and breadth did not differ between the two schedules. Vaccinee samples were obtained from the UK trials COV001 and COV002, which included a single-blind randomized controlled phase 2/3 trial of AZD1222 (ChAdOx1 nCoV-19) in healthy adults. For TCRbeta chain sequencing, PBMC samples were collected from trial participants at day 0 and at day 28 after the second dose.

The source is an adult who received the AZD1222 COVID-19 vaccine. The sample in question was peripheral blood, obtained 28 days after the second AZD1222 dose. The rearrangement joined TRBV27 to TRBJ2-5; 11 of the junction bases match TRBD1. The nucleotide sequence reads TGTGCCAGCAGTTTTGGGACAGGGGGCCAAGAGACCCAGTACTTC. The resulting protein is CASSFGTGGQETQYF.